These 27 T cell receptor beta chains were all obtained from the same sample, sequenced in a study of blood T cell repertoires in COVID-19. Libraries were prepared by immunoSEQ multiplex PCR; TCRdb keeps only in-frame clonotypes and omits some of them. The repertoire holds 150,000 to 200,000 clones, with more than 75% as singletons. The sample taken for sequencing was peripheral blood. These receptors were taken from a man between 60 and 70 years old with active or convalescent COVID-19.

For the CDR3, the DNA is TGTGCCAGCAGCTTTCGGTTCTGGGAGCAGTACTTC. This gives the protein CASSFRFWEQYF. This chain connects TRBV5-6 to TRBJ2-7, with unresolved D. CDR1 and CDR2 (germline): SGHDT, YYEEEE. The CDR3 contains 12 residues. V lost 2 bases and J lost 7, with 10 bases in between.

This clone appeared a single time. The chain is built from TRBV29-1 and TRBJ2-7; the D gene is possibly TRBD1 (6 bases). V was shortened by 5 bases and J by 5 bases, with 22 bases between the two germline ends. Germline V gives CDR1 SQVTM, CDR2 ANQGSEA. This CDR3 contains 15 residues. The CDR3 loop is CSVQSAGAIRNEQYF. In DNA, the CDR3 is TGCAGCGTTCAGTCGGCAGGGGCCATACGGAACGAGCAGTACTTC.

J is TRBJ1-2 and V is TRBV5-8; possible D gene TRBD1, 6 bases. The length of the CDR3 is 13 residues. V lost 4 bases and J 7 bases, leaving 14 bases between the germline ends. Germline CDR1 SGHTS, CDR2 YDEGEE. The CDR3 region is CASSPDSEIGYTF. CDR3 bases: TGTGCCAGCAGCCCGGACAGTGAAATTGGCTACACCTTC.

The chain is built from TRBV2 and TRBJ1-1, with TRBD1 as a possible D gene (6 bases). This CDR3 region has 13 residues. Germline V CDR1 and CDR2: SNHLY, FYNNEI. Trimming removed 6 bases from V and 1 base from J, with 9 bases in between. CDR3 residues: CASSGTKNTEAFF. The CDR3 DNA reads TGTGCCAGCAGCGGGACAAAGAACACTGAAGCTTTCTTT.

The chain links TRBV3-1 (or the pseudogene TRBV3-2) to TRBJ2-1, with 7 bases that match TRBD2. The CDR3 runs to 17 residues. Germline loops: CDR1 LGHDT, CDR2 YNNKEL (reference sequence). J was trimmed by 8 bases and V by 1 base; bases with no gene match: 14. The CDR3 bases are TGTGCCAGCAGCCAAGTTTTTGGCGGGAGAGAGGGAGATGAGCAGTTCTTC. It translates to CASSQVFGGREGDEQFF.

The rearrangement uses TRBV27 and TRBJ1-2; D possibly corresponds to TRBD1 (5 bases). The germline V gene has CDR1 MNHEY and CDR2 SMNVEV (reference sequence). There are 12 residues in the CDR3. V shed 9 bases and J shed 2 bases, with 10 bases lying between them. The CDR3 DNA follows: TGTGCCAGTCCACAGGAGAACTATGGCTACACCTTC. Translating gives CASPQENYGYTF.

The J gene is TRBJ1-2, the V gene TRBV6-5, with D possibly matching TRBD1 (5 bases). Germline V gene data show CDR1 as MNHEY and CDR2 as SVGAGI. The V and J ends lost 5 bases and 4 bases respectively, with 11 bases between them. The CDR3 is made up of 13 amino acids. The CDR3 DNA reads TGTGCCAGCAGTCCAGGGTACCCCTATGGCTACACCTTC. It translates to CASSPGYPYGYTF.

The chain links TRBV27 to TRBJ2-1; D is unresolved. The CDR3 has 14 residues. Per germline, CDR1 MNHEY and CDR2 SMNVEV (reference sequence). Trimming removed 5 bases from V and 0 bases from J, with 8 bases in between. The CDR3 loop is CASSMVSSYNEQFF. The CDR3 bases are TGTGCCAGCAGTATGGTTAGCTCCTACAATGAGCAGTTCTTC.

The chain couples TRBV6-5 to TRBJ2-7, with 11 bases fitting TRBD2. The length of the CDR3 is 16 residues. The junction had 6 bases not matched to a gene; V was cut back by 2 bases and J by 3 bases. CDR1 is MNHEY, CDR2 SVGAGI, per germline. Here the CDR3 reads CASSYSLAGGYYEQYF. The CDR3, as DNA: TGTGCCAGCAGTTACAGCCTAGCGGGAGGTTACTACGAGCAGTACTTC.

The V call is TRBV19, the J call TRBJ2-3; 7 bases match TRBD1. CDR1 is LNHDA and CDR2 is SQIVND in the germline V gene (reference sequence). This CDR3 spans 16 amino acids. The V and J ends lost 1 base and 0 bases, in that order; junction bases with no gene match: 4. The CDR3 DNA reads TGTGCCAGTAGTATAGTGTACAGGGGAAGCACAGATACGCAGTATTTT. Its translation is CASSIVYRGSTDTQYF.

The rearrangement links TRBV27 to TRBJ2-2; D not resolved. Trimming stripped 3 bases from V and 5 bases from J, with 10 bases between. Germline CDR1 reads MNHEY; CDR2 reads SMNVEV (reference sequence). The CDR3 extends over 14 amino acids. CDR3 DNA sequence: TGTGCCAGCAGTTTCCGCGGAGATACCGGGGAGCTGTTTTTT. This translates into CASSFRGDTGELFF.

The chain couples TRBV23-1 to TRBJ1-1; D is uncertain. TRBV23-1 is an ORF; its function is uncertain. This CDR3 is built from 14 residues. Trimming stripped 2 bases from V and 2 bases from J, with 9 bases between. The CDR3 bases are TGCGCCAGCAGTCAAAGGACGGGAAACACTGAAGCTTTCTTT. Amino acids: CASSQRTGNTEAFF.

The chain joins TRBV5-1 to TRBJ1-2; 9 nucleotides match TRBD1. V lost 4 bases and J lost 7; bases outside the gene matches: 5. CDR3 length equals 13 residues. The germline V gene encodes CDR1 SGHRS and CDR2 YFSETQ. CDR3 sequence reads: CASSPDRGSGYTF. Written as DNA, the CDR3 is TGCGCCAGCAGCCCCGACAGGGGGTCTGGCTACACCTTC.

Points on this clone: The same CDR3 is also encoded by other DNA sequences in this sample. Here the CDR3 DNA reads TGTGCCAGCAGCCGGGACAGGGGGTACGAGCAGTACTTC. Protein sequence: CASSRDRGYEQYF. V usage is TRBV6-5 and J usage is TRBJ2-7, with TRBD1 identical over 11 bases. The CDR3 has 13 residues. Germline V CDR1 and CDR2: MNHEY, SVGAGI. The V gene end was trimmed by 6 bases and the J gene end by 4 bases; junction bases not matched to a gene: 2.

The chain links TRBV12-3 or TRBV12-4 to TRBJ2-1; D not resolved. The V gene lost 5 bases and the J gene lost 4 bases, with 6 bases spanning the gap. The CDR3 consists of 12 residues. CDR3 DNA sequence: TGTGCCAGCAGTGCGGATTACAATGAGCAGTTCTTC. Translation gives CASSADYNEQFF.

The chain recombines TRBV19 with TRBJ1-5; TRBD1 is a possible D gene (5 bases). From germline, CDR1 is LNHDA and CDR2 SQIVND (reference sequence). CDR3 length: 16 residues. V was cut by 3 bases and J by 2 bases, with 14 bases left in between. CDR3 coding DNA: TGTGCCAGTAGTATCACGGGGGGACGTGGCAATCAGCCCCAGCATTTT. This encodes CASSITGGRGNQPQHF.

This clone was counted a few times. This chain joins TRBV7-9 and TRBJ1-4, with D possibly TRBD1 on 6 matching bases. This CDR3 is 14 amino acids long. V was pared by 5 bases and J by 7 bases, with 14 bases between. Germline V gives CDR1 SEHNR, CDR2 FQNEAQ (reference sequence). The CDR3 DNA follows: TGTGCCAGCAGCCTCGGGCAGGGGAGTGAAAAACTGTTTTTT. Its protein is CASSLGQGSEKLFF.

The rearrangement joins TRBV28 to TRBJ2-7; perhaps TRBD2 as D (6 bases). Trimming cost V 5 bases and J 2 bases, with 13 bases left between them. This CDR3 spans 14 amino acids. CDR1 is MDHEN, CDR2 SYDVKM, per germline. The CDR3 here is CASSPGTHAYEQYF. CDR3 nucleotide sequence: TGTGCCAGCAGTCCTGGGACTCACGCCTACGAGCAGTACTTC.

This sequence joins TRBV19 and TRBJ2-5; D is ambiguous. The V gene lost 7 bases and the J gene lost 1 base, with 10 bases spanning the gap. Germline V gene lookup returns CDR1 LNHDA and CDR2 SQIVND (reference sequence). This CDR3 is 13 amino acids long. The CDR3 sequence: CASNQAIQETQYF. CDR3 DNA: TGTGCCAGTAATCAAGCGATCCAAGAGACCCAGTACTTC.

The chain uses TRBV28 and TRBJ1-1; D gene unclear. CDR1 is MDHEN and CDR2 is SYDVKM in the germline V gene. The CDR3 totals 12 residues. Trimming took 3 bases from V and 2 from J, leaving 4 bases between them. CDR3 bases: TGTGCCAGCAGTTTGTATAACACTGAAGCTTTCTTT. Translation: CASSLYNTEAFF.

The chain uses TRBV11-2 and TRBJ1-1; TRBD1 might be the D (5 bases). V lost 6 bases and J lost 5, with 13 bases in between. Germline CDR1 and CDR2: SGHAT and FQNNGV. This CDR3 has 13 amino acids. In nucleotides, the CDR3 is TGTGCCAGCAGTCCAGGGAGGAGGACTGAAGCTTTCTTT. It yields the protein CASSPGRRTEAFF.

The chain links TRBV7-8 to TRBJ1-3, with D possibly TRBD1 on 6 matching bases. Germline CDR1 reads SGHVS; CDR2 reads FQNEAQ. The CDR3 sequence is 16 residues long. Trimming pared 4 bases from V and 0 bases from J, leaving 13 bases between. This chain's CDR3 is CASSSRTESSGNTIYF. The CDR3 nucleotides are TGTGCCAGCAGCTCCCGGACAGAGAGCTCTGGAAACACCATATATTTT.

The chain employs TRBV6-5 and TRBJ1-2, with no clear D. Looked up from germline, CDR1 is MNHEY and CDR2 is SVGAGI. V lost 0 bases and J 3 bases, leaving 11 bases between the germline ends. The CDR3 extends over 15 amino acids. The CDR3 here is CASSYSNQAYYGYTF. The DNA of the CDR3 is TGTGCCAGCAGTTACTCGAACCAGGCCTACTATGGCTACACCTTC.

The rearrangement joins TRBV5-1 to TRBJ2-3; 9 bases map to TRBD1. Germline trimming cut 3 bases from V and 2 bases from J; bases unmatched to any gene: 7. The germline CDR1 and CDR2 sequences are SGHRS and YFSETQ. The length of the CDR3 is 16 residues. The CDR3 reads CASSYAGQGNTDTQYF. CDR3 sequence (DNA): TGCGCCAGCAGCTACGCGGGACAGGGAAACACAGATACGCAGTATTTT.

The V and J genes are TRBV9 and TRBJ1-1; D perhaps matches TRBD1 (5 bases). The CDR3 spans 14 residues. V lost 0 bases and J lost 6, with 12 bases in between. Germline assignment: CDR1 SGDLS and CDR2 YYNGEE. The CDR3 region is CASSVEAGRPEAFF. CDR3 DNA sequence: TGTGCCAGCAGCGTAGAAGCAGGGAGGCCTGAAGCTTTCTTT.

The chain recombines TRBV11-3 with TRBJ2-7; a possible D gene is TRBD1 (5 bases). The CDR3 has 15 amino acids. CDR1 is SGHNT and CDR2 is YENEEA in the germline V gene. With 1 base removed from V and 3 bases from J, the gap between germline ends came to 13 bases. This CDR3 reads CASSLGAGNLYEQYF. DNA for the CDR3: TGTGCCAGCAGCTTAGGAGCAGGGAATCTCTACGAGCAGTACTTC.

V gene TRBV5-4 combines with J gene TRBJ2-7, with 11 bases lining up with TRBD1. V lost 0 bases, J lost 4 bases, and 3 bases stayed unmatched. The CDR3 runs to 15 residues. Germline lookup yields CDR1 SGHNT and CDR2 YYREEE (reference sequence). CDR3 nucleotide sequence: TGTGCCAGCAGCTTGGCCGGGACAGGGGGATACGAGCAGTACTTC. The encoded protein is CASSLAGTGGYEQYF.